This T cell receptor (beta chain) was documented in a study of glioma-infiltrating T cells after dendritic cell vaccination. Amplification used 60 V beta primers and 13 J beta primers. Profiling relied on immunoSEQ multiplex PCR, and the TCRdb table lists in-frame clones only, not all of them. The data contain roughly 60,000 clones, just under 85% of them seen just once; the ten biggest clones take up 15% to 19%. The V end lost 0 bases, the J end lost 4 bases, and 9 bases lay between the germline ends. CDR1 MNHNY and CDR2 SVGAGI come from the germline V gene (reference sequence). There are 14 residues in the CDR3. This clone came up a few times. As for time point: after dendritic cell vaccination, including at tumor progression/relapse.

Source: blood, taken after dendritic cell vaccination. The V and J genes are TRBV6-6 and TRBJ1-1, with D possibly being TRBD1 (6 bases). This clonotype originated in a human donor with glioblastoma. CDR3 DNA: TGTGCCAGCAGTTACTCTCAGGGGCTCACTGAAGCTTTCTTT. Translation gives CASSYSQGLTEAFF.